The subject of this entry is one T cell receptor (beta chain). Its antigen is unknown. This specimen comes from a study of T cell clusters in autoimmune cytopenias. TRB was amplified by touch-down multiplex PCR, primer pools A and B combined. TCRdb reprocessed the multiplex PCR reads; each CDR3 protein has one entry and no DNA is given. This repertoire includes 6,600 or so distinct CDR3 sequences. TRB amplification used approximately 0.25 ug of peripheral blood genomic DNA. Broader study findings: Clustering suggested that physiological T cell clusters were missing in primary autoimmune cytopenia patients. TRB repertoire shifts in secondary cytopenia and chronic lymphocytic leukemia mostly reflected lymphoma, not autoimmunity.

CDR1 and CDR2 from the germline V gene are SQVTM and ANQGSEA. The CDR3 covers 13 residues. In addition, the sample was reused for a study of T cell repertoires in aging, cancer and after chemotherapy. That report adds: Donor ages fell into six groups from 30 or younger up to 70 or older. Median generation probability rose over the chemotherapy interval in each cancer cohort, suggesting rebound thymic output.

This chain connects TRBV29-1 to TRBJ2-5; TCRdb picks TRBD2, but there is no DNA to check that call. Sequenced sample: peripheral blood. The TCR was taken from a human donor in good health. CDR3 loop: CSAGLAGQETQYF.